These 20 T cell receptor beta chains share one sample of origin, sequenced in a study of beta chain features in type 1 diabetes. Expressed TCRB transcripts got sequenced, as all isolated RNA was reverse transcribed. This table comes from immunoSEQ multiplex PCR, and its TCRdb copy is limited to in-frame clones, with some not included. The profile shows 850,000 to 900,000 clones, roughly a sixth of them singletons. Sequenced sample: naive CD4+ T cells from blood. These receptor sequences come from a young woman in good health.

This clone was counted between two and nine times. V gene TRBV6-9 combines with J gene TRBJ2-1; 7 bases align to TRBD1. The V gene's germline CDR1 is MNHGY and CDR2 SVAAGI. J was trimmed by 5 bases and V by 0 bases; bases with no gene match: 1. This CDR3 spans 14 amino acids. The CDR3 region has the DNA TGTGCCAGCAGTTATTCCCAGGGGGACAATGAGCAGTTCTTC. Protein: CASSYSQGDNEQFF.

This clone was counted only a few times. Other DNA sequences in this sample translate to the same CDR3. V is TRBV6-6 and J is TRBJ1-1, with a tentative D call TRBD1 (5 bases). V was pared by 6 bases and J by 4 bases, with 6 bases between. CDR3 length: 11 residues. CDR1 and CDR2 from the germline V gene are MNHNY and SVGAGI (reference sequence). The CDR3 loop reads CASRRGTEAFF. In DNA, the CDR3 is TGTGCCAGCAGAAGGGGCACTGAAGCTTTCTTT.

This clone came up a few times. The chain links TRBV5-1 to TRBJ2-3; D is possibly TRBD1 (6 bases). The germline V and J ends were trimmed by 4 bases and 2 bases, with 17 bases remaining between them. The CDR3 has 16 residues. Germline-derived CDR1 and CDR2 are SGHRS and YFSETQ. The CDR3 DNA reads TGCGCCAGCAGCCCCACAGGGCGCGGATTCACAGATACGCAGTATTTT. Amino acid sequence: CASSPTGRGFTDTQYF.

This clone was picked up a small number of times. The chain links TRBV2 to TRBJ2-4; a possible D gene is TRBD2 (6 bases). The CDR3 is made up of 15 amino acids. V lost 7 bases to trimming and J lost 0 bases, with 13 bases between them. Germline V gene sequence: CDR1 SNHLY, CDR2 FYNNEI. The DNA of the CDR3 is TGTGCCAGCACCGTTGCGGGGCGAGCCAAAAACATTCAGTACTTC. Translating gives CASTVAGRAKNIQYF.

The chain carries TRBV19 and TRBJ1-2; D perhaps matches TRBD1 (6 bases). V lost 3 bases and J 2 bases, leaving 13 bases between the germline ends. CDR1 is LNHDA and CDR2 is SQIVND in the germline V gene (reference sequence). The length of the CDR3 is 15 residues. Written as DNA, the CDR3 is TGTGCCAGTAGTATTCGGGACACCGAGAACTATGGCTACACCTTC. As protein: CASSIRDTENYGYTF.

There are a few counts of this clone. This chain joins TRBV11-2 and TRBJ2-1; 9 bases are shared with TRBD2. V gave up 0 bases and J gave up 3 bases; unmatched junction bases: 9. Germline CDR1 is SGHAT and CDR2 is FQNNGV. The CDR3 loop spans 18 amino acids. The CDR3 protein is CASSLDHFLAGHYNEQFF. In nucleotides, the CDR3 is TGTGCCAGCAGCTTAGACCATTTTCTAGCGGGGCACTACAATGAGCAGTTCTTC.

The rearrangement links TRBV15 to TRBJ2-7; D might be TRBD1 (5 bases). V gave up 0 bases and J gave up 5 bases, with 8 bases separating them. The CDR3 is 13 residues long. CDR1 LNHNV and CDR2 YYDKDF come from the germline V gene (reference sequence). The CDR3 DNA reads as TGTGCCACCAGCAGAGATTTCAGGGACGAGCAGTACTTC. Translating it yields CATSRDFRDEQYF.

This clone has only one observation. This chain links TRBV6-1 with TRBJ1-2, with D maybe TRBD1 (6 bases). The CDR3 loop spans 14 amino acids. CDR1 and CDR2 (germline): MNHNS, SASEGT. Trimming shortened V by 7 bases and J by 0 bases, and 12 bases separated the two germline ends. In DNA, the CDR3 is TGTGCCAGCACCACAGGGATTGCTAACTATGGCTACACCTTC. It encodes CASTTGIANYGYTF.

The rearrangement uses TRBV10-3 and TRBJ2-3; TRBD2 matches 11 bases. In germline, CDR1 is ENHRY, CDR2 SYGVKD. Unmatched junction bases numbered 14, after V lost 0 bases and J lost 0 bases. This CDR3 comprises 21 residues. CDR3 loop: CAISESLLSGRVTLSTDTQYF. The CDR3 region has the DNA TGTGCCATCAGTGAGTCCCTTCTTAGCGGGAGGGTAACCCTTAGCACAGATACGCAGTATTTT.

CDR3 amino acids: CSAAVLNEQFF. In DNA form, the CDR3 reads TGCAGTGCGGCTGTACTCAATGAGCAGTTCTTC. The rearrangement uses TRBV20-1 and TRBJ2-1; D uncertain. CDR1 is DFQATT, CDR2 SNEGSKA, per germline (reference sequence). The CDR3 extends over 11 amino acids. Deletions cut 6 bases from V and 6 bases from J, with 9 bases between.

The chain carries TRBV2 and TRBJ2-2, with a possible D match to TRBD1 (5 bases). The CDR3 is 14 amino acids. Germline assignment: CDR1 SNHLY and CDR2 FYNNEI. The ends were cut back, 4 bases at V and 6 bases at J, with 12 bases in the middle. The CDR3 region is CASSVRGIPGELFF. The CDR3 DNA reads TGTGCCAGCAGTGTTAGGGGCATTCCCGGGGAGCTGTTTTTT.

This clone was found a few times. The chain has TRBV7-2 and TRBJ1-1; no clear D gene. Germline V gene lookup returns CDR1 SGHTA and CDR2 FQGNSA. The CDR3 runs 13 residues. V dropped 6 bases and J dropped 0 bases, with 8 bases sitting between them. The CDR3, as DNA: TGTGCCAGCAGATACGACGTGAACACTGAAGCTTTCTTT. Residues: CASRYDVNTEAFF.

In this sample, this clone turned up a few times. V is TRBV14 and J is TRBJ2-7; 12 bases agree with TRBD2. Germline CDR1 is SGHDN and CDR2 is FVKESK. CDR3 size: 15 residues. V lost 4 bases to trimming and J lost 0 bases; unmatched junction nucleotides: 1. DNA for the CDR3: TGTGCCAGCAGCCCGACTAGCGGGAGCTCCTACGAGCAGTACTTC. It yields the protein CASSPTSGSSYEQYF.

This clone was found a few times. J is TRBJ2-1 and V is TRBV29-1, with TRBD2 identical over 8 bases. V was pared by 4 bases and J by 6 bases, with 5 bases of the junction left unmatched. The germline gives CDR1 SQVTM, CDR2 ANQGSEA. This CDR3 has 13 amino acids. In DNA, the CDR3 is TGCAGCGTTGGGAACGGGAGGGGCAATGAGCAGTTCTTC. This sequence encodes CSVGNGRGNEQFF.

CDR3 protein: CASSESAPGTGKNTEAFF. The CDR3 DNA reads as TGCGCCAGCAGCGAGTCGGCCCCCGGGACAGGGAAGAACACTGAAGCTTTCTTT. The rearrangement uses TRBV5-1 and TRBJ1-1; 9 bases fit TRBD1. Germline V gives CDR1 SGHRS, CDR2 YFSETQ. With 4 bases clipped from V and 1 base from J, the junction kept 14 bases outside the gene matches. This CDR3 contains 18 residues.

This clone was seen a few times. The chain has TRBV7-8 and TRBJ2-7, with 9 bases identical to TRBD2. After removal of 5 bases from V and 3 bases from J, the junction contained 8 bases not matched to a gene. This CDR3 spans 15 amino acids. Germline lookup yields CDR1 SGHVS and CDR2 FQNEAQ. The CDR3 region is CASSTSAGGFYEQYF. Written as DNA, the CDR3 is TGTGCCAGCAGCACCTCAGCGGGAGGTTTCTACGAGCAGTACTTC.

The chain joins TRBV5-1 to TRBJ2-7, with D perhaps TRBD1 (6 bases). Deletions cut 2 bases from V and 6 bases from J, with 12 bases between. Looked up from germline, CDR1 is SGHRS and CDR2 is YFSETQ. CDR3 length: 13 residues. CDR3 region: CASSLRTEGEQYF. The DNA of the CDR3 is TGCGCCAGCAGCTTACGGACAGAGGGCGAGCAGTACTTC.

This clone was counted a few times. Here the CDR3 reads CASSKRSGGDTQYF. The CDR3 bases are TGTGCCAGCAGCAAGCGGAGCGGGGGAGATACGCAGTATTTT. The rearrangement links TRBV6-5 to TRBJ2-3; 8 nucleotides match TRBD2. V lost 6 bases to trimming and J lost 5 bases; unmatched junction nucleotides: 7. Germline V gene sequence: CDR1 MNHEY, CDR2 SVGAGI. The CDR3 is made up of 14 amino acids.

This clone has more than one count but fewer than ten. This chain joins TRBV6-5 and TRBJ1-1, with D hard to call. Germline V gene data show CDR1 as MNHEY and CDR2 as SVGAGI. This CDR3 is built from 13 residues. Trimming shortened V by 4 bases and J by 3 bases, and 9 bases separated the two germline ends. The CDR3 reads CASSSDHYTEAFF. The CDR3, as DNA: TGTGCCAGCAGTTCAGACCACTACACTGAAGCTTTCTTT.

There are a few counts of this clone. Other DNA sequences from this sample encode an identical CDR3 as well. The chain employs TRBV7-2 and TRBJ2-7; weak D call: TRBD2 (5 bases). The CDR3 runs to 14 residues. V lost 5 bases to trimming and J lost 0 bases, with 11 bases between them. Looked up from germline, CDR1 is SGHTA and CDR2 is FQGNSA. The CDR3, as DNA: TGTGCCAGCAGCCCTTCCGGGAACTCCTACGAGCAGTACTTC. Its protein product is CASSPSGNSYEQYF.